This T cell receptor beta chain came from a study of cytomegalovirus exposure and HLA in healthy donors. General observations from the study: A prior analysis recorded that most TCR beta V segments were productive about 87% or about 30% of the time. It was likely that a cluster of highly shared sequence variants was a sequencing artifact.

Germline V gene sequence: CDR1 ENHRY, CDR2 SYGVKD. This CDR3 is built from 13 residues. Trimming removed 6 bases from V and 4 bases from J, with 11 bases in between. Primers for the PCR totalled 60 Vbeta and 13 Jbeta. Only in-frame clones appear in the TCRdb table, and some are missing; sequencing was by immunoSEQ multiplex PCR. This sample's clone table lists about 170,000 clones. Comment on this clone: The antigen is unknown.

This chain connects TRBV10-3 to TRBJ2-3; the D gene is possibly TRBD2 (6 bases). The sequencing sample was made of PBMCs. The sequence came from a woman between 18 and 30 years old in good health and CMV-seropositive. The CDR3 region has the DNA TGTGCCATCAGCGGGGACTCATCAGATACGCAGTATTTT. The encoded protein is CAISGDSSDTQYF.